These T cell receptor beta chains were read from a single sample in a study of early T cells in non-severe SARS-CoV-2 infection. TCRdb redid the calling of the 5' RACE reads with MiXCR, one entry per CDR3 protein. The sample has around 52,000 distinct CDR3 sequences; over 9.5% are singletons. Sequencing was done on a sample of whole blood. The receptors come from an adult who was a healthcare worker with PCR-confirmed SARS-CoV-2 infection or an uninfected control (not recorded which). The CDR3 runs from the conserved cysteine through the conserved F or W. A D gene is named only where the DNA matches it firmly. Expanded clones are given a class, and other clones once, few, many or no size at all.

v_gene,d_gene,j_gene,abundance,CDR3nt,CDR3aa
TRBV19,.,TRBJ2-7,many,TGTGCCAGTAGTATAAGTTTAGCGGATTCCTACGAGCAGTACTTC,CASSISLADSYEQYF
TRBV6-2/TRBV6-3,.,TRBJ1-1,many,TGTGCCAGCAGTTACGTCGGACAGAACACTGAAGCTTTCTTT,CASSYVGQNTEAFF
TRBV11-2,.,TRBJ2-7,many,TGTGCCAGCAGCTTAGCGGGTTCCGAGCAGTACTTC,CASSLAGSEQYF
TRBV6-6,.,TRBJ1-2,many,TGTGCCAGCAGGGCAGGGAACTATGGCTACACCTTC,CASRAGNYGYTF
TRBV5-8,TRBD2,TRBJ2-3,many,TGTGCCAGCAGCTTGGGTATAGCGGGGGTAACTAGCACAGATACGCAGTATTTT,CASSLGIAGVTSTDTQYF
TRBV23-1,.,TRBJ2-1,.,TGCGCCAGCAGTCAATCGTTTCGGGGTAGCGAGAAGGTAGATGAGCAGTTCTTC,CASSQSFRGSEKVDEQFF
TRBV4-2,.,TRBJ1-5,many,TGTGCCAGCAGCCAAGAGAGGACAGATAGCAATCAGCCCCAGCATTTT,CASSQERTDSNQPQHF
TRBV10-3,TRBD2,TRBJ2-1,many,TGTGCCATGGGGACTAGCGGGAACTACAATGAGCAGTTCTTC,CAMGTSGNYNEQFF
TRBV5-1,.,TRBJ2-7,.,TGCGCCAGCAGTAAGGGGGACGAGCAGTACTTC,CASSKGDEQYF
TRBV9,.,TRBJ2-5,.,TGTGCCAGCAGCGTAGGCGGCGGGTTGGTAGAGACCCAGTACTTC,CASSVGGGLVETQYF
TRBV27,.,TRBJ2-5,.,TGTGCCAGCAGTTTACGGGTAGCCGAATACCAAGAGACCCAGTACTTC,CASSLRVAEYQETQYF
TRBV27,.,TRBJ2-7,many,TGTGCCAGCAGTCCCCGGGACCCAACGGAGCAGTACTTC,CASSPRDPTEQYF
TRBV9,.,TRBJ2-7,many,TGTGCCAGCAGCGTAGAAGCGGCGCGAGGTGGCGAGCAGTACTTC,CASSVEAARGGEQYF
TRBV11-2,.,TRBJ2-5,many,TGTGCCAGCAGCTTACAACTAGCTGCCATCCAAGTGACCCAGTACTTC,CASSLQLAAIQVTQYF
TRBV6-5,.,TRBJ2-7,many,TGTGCCAGCAGGAATGGCTACGAGCAGTACTTC,CASRNGYEQYF
TRBV29-1,.,TRBJ1-1,few,TGCAGCGTCATAGGCAGTTTCAAAGCTTTCTTT,CSVIGSFKAFF
TRBV7-2,TRBD1,TRBJ1-1,few,TGTGCCAGCAGCTTTCTGACAGGGAGAACTGAAGCTTTCTTT,CASSFLTGRTEAFF
TRBV6-1,.,TRBJ1-2,few,TGTGCCAGCAGTCCAGGGGAGTATGGCTACACCTTC,CASSPGEYGYTF
TRBV21-1,.,TRBJ2-2,few,TGTGCCAGCAGCAATGGGACCTGGACAGGAAACACCGGGGAGCTGTTTTTT,CASSNGTWTGNTGELFF
TRBV5-1,.,TRBJ2-7,many,TGCGCCAGCAGCTTGACGGACATATACGAGCAGTACTTC,CASSLTDIYEQYF
TRBV12-3/TRBV12-4,.,TRBJ1-2,many,TGTGCCAGCAGTTTACAGACGGACTATGGCTACACCTTC,CASSLQTDYGYTF